Listed below are T cell receptor beta chains from one sample, sequenced in a study of vaccination and CD4 T cells after COVID-19. TCRdb processed the PCR reads anew with MiXCR; each CDR3 protein has one entry. The table lists 9,500 to 14,000 distinct CDR3 sequences, roughly 47% of them singletons, with about 37% in the top ten. For these TCRs, the target antigens are not known. Sequenced input: CD4+ T cells from blood, cultured in vitro. The receptors derive from a human donor who had recovered from COVID-19. Each CDR3 is given with its conserved first and last residue. The D gene is left open where the match is weak. Clone sizes are given selectively: once, few, many, or a class where the clone is expanded.

j_call: TRBJ1-2
v_call: TRBV12-3/TRBV12-4
d_call: TRBD1
clone_size: few
cdr3_aa: CASSWGQNLIRGYTF
cdr3_nt: TGTGCCAGCAGTTGGGGACAGAACCTCATACGGGGCTACACCTTC

j_call: TRBJ1-2
v_call: TRBV6-1
d_call: NA
clone_size: NA
cdr3_aa: CASRLERGSYGYTF
cdr3_nt: TGTGCCAGCAGACTCGAAAGGGGTAGCTATGGCTACACCTTC

j_call: TRBJ1-2
v_call: TRBV20-1
d_call: NA
clone_size: NA
cdr3_aa: CSASAGTVAPGYGYTF
cdr3_nt: TGCAGTGCTAGTGCCGGGACTGTCGCCCCTGGCTATGGCTACACCTTC

j_call: TRBJ1-6
v_call: TRBV5-4
d_call: TRBD1
clone_size: NA
cdr3_aa: CASSLTGGMAPLHF
cdr3_nt: TGTGCCAGCAGCTTGACAGGGGGCATGGCACCCCTCCACTTT

j_call: TRBJ1-2
v_call: TRBV6-5
d_call: NA
clone_size: NA
cdr3_aa: CASSYRGPADYGYTF
cdr3_nt: TGTGCCAGCAGTTATCGGGGTCCGGCGGACTATGGCTACACCTTC

j_call: TRBJ1-1
v_call: TRBV5-1
d_call: TRBD1
clone_size: few
cdr3_aa: CASSTRQGGTEAFF
cdr3_nt: TGCGCCAGCAGCACACGACAGGGGGGCACTGAAGCTTTCTTT

j_call: TRBJ2-2
v_call: TRBV12-3/TRBV12-4
d_call: TRBD2
clone_size: NA
cdr3_aa: CASSSGTPLISNTGELFF
cdr3_nt: TGTGCCAGCAGTAGCGGGACGCCCCTCATCTCGAACACCGGGGAGCTGTTTTTT

j_call: TRBJ2-5
v_call: TRBV7-7
d_call: TRBD2
clone_size: few
cdr3_aa: CASSSISGGQETQYF
cdr3_nt: TGTGCCAGCAGCTCAATTAGCGGGGGCCAAGAGACCCAGTACTTC

j_call: TRBJ2-5
v_call: TRBV11-2
d_call: TRBD2
clone_size: NA
cdr3_aa: CASSRGGEETQYF
cdr3_nt: TGTGCCAGCAGCCGGGGGGGGGAAGAGACCCAGTACTTC

j_call: TRBJ2-1
v_call: TRBV2
d_call: TRBD2
clone_size: NA
cdr3_aa: CASRTSGGGEQFF
cdr3_nt: TGTGCCAGCCGGACTAGCGGGGGGGGTGAGCAGTTCTTC

j_call: TRBJ2-3
v_call: TRBV10-1
d_call: TRBD1
clone_size: NA
cdr3_aa: CASSESRDRGRGTQYF
cdr3_nt: TGCGCCAGCAGTGAGTCCCGGGACAGGGGTAGGGGTACGCAGTATTTT

j_call: TRBJ1-1
v_call: TRBV7-2
d_call: NA
clone_size: NA
cdr3_aa: CASSLARGTEAFF
cdr3_nt: TGTGCCAGCAGCTTAGCGCGGGGAACTGAAGCTTTCTTT

j_call: TRBJ2-3
v_call: TRBV7-8
d_call: NA
clone_size: NA
cdr3_aa: CASSPLGGRTDTQYF
cdr3_nt: TGTGCCAGCAGCCCCCTTGGGGGTCGCACAGATACGCAGTATTTT

j_call: TRBJ1-2
v_call: TRBV11-2
d_call: NA
clone_size: NA
cdr3_aa: CASSLGVGVGHYGYTF
cdr3_nt: TGTGCCAGCAGCTTAGGTGTGGGGGTGGGTCACTATGGCTACACCTTC

j_call: TRBJ1-1
v_call: TRBV19
d_call: NA
clone_size: few
cdr3_aa: CASSMGRGRNTEAFF
cdr3_nt: TGTGCCAGTAGTATGGGCCGGGGGAGGAACACTGAAGCTTTCTTT

j_call: TRBJ2-7
v_call: TRBV7-6
d_call: NA
clone_size: few
cdr3_aa: CASSVTPTAYEQYF
cdr3_nt: TGTGCCAGCAGCGTCACCCCCACTGCCTACGAGCAGTACTTC

j_call: TRBJ1-2
v_call: TRBV6-2/TRBV6-3
d_call: NA
clone_size: NA
cdr3_aa: CASKFDPGYGYTF
cdr3_nt: TGTGCCAGCAAGTTCGACCCTGGCTATGGCTACACCTTC

j_call: TRBJ1-1
v_call: TRBV19
d_call: TRBD1
clone_size: few
cdr3_aa: CASSTRQGNTEAFF
cdr3_nt: TGTGCCAGTAGTACCCGACAGGGGAACACTGAAGCTTTCTTT

j_call: TRBJ2-7
v_call: TRBV12-3/TRBV12-4
d_call: TRBD1
clone_size: few
cdr3_aa: CASSPSGQGLTEQYF
cdr3_nt: TGTGCCAGCAGTCCCTCGGGACAGGGCTTGACCGAGCAGTACTTC

j_call: TRBJ2-1
v_call: TRBV6-1
d_call: TRBD2
clone_size: NA
cdr3_aa: CASSNSGGVWNEQFF
cdr3_nt: TGTGCCAGCAGTAACAGCGGGGGGGTATGGAATGAGCAGTTCTTC

j_call: TRBJ2-7
v_call: TRBV6-5
d_call: TRBD2
clone_size: few
cdr3_aa: CASSDSSSGGAREQYF
cdr3_nt: TGTGCCAGCAGCGACTCGTCGAGCGGGGGGGCCCGCGAGCAGTACTTC

j_call: TRBJ2-3
v_call: TRBV20-1
d_call: NA
clone_size: NA
cdr3_aa: CSATQTHSDTQYF
cdr3_nt: TGCAGTGCCACCCAGACCCACTCAGATACGCAGTATTTT

j_call: TRBJ2-7
v_call: TRBV4-3
d_call: NA
clone_size: once
cdr3_aa: CASSPAWGGLYEQYF
cdr3_nt: TGCGCCAGCAGCCCTGCTTGGGGGGGGCTCTACGAGCAGTACTTC

j_call: TRBJ2-5
v_call: TRBV7-8
d_call: NA
clone_size: NA
cdr3_aa: CASSRRFERVTTQYF
cdr3_nt: TGTGCCAGCAGCCGCCGATTTGAGCGGGTTACGACCCAGTACTTC

j_call: TRBJ2-3
v_call: TRBV2
d_call: TRBD2
clone_size: few
cdr3_aa: CASRKRLAGAYTDTQYF
cdr3_nt: TGTGCCAGCAGGAAGCGCCTAGCGGGGGCCTACACAGATACGCAGTATTTT